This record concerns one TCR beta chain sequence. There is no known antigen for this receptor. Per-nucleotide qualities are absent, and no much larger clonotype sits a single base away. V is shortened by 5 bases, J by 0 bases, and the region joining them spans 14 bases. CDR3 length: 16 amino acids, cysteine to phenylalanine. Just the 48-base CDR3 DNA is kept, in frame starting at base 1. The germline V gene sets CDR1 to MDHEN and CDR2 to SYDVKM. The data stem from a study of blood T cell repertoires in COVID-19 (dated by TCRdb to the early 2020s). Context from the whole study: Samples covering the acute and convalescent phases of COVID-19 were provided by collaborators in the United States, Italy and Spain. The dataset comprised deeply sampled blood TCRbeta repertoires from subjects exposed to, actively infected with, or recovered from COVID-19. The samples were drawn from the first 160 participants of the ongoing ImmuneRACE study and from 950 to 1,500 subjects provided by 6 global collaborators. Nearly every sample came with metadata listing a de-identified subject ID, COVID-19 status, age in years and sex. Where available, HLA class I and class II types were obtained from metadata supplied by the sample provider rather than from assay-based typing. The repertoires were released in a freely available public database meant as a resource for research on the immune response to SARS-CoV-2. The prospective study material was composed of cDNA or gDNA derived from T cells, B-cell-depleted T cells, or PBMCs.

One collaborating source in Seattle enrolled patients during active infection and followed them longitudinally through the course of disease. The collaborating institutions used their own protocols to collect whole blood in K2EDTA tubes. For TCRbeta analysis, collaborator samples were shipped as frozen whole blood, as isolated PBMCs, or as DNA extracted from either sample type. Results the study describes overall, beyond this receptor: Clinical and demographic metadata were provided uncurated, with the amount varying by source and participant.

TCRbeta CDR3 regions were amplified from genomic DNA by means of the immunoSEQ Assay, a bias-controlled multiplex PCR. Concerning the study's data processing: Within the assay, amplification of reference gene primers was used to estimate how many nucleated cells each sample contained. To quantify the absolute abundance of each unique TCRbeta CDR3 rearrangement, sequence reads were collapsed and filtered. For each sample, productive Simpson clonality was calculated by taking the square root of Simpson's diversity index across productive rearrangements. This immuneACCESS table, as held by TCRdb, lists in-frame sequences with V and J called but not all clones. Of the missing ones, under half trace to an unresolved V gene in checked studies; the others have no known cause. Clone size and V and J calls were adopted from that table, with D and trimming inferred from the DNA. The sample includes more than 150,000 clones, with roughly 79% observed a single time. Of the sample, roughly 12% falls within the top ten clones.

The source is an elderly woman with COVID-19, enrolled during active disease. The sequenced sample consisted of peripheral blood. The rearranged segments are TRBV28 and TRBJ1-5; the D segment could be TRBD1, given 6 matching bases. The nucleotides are TGTGCCAGCAGTCCCGTTGACAGGTATAGCAATCAGCCCCAGCATTTT. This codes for CASSPVDRYSNQPQHF.